The rows below give T cell receptor beta chains drawn from one sample of a study of cytotoxic CD8 clonotypes in ibrutinib-treated CLL. Some clones are missing from TCRdb's copy, which holds only in-frame ones; the method was immunoSEQ multiplex PCR. The sample records a few hundred thousand clones, 70% being singletons. The sample in question was PBMCs, obtained after 24 months of ibrutinib treatment. The origin of the receptors is a human donor with chronic lymphocytic leukemia. CDR3s include the opening cysteine and the closing phenylalanine or tryptophan. A D gene is named only where the DNA matches it firmly. Size is omitted from some rows. Given values are once, few, many or a class for expanded clones.

d_gene	v_gene	j_gene	abundance	CDR3nt	CDR3aa
.	TRBV19	TRBJ2-3	few	TGTGCCAGTACCAGCACAGATACGCAGTATTTT	CASTSTDTQYF
.	TRBV28	TRBJ2-3	.	TGTGCCAGCAGCTCCTCCTCGGGGGTGGAGGGCACAGATACGCAGTATTTT	CASSSSSGVEGTDTQYF
.	TRBV12-5	TRBJ2-1	.	TGTGCTAGTGCCCGTACCCCCCGAGGGCTACAGGGCTCCTACAATGAGCAGTTCTTC	CASARTPRGLQGSYNEQFF
.	TRBV6-6	TRBJ2-5	.	TGTGCCAGCAGTCCGGGGGGCGGTAGTGCGGGGACCCAGTACTTC	CASSPGGGSAGTQYF
TRBD2	TRBV2	TRBJ2-2	.	TGTGCCAGCAGCTTTAGGGAGGGCCTCGGCACCGGGGAGCTGTTTTTT	CASSFREGLGTGELFF
.	TRBV18	TRBJ2-1	few	TGTGCCAGCTCACTCGGGGGTCCTAGGGATGAGCAGTTCTTC	CASSLGGPRDEQFF
TRBD1	TRBV9	TRBJ2-5	.	TGTGCCAGCAGCGCCCTCCGGGACAGGGATGAGACCCAGTACTTC	CASSALRDRDETQYF
.	TRBV20-1	TRBJ1-2	.	TGCAGTGCCCAGATAGGCTACACCTTC	CSAQIGYTF
.	TRBV5-6	TRBJ2-7	once	TGTGCCAGCAGCTTGGGGGCCTTTAGCTCCTACGAGCAGTACTTC	CASSLGAFSSYEQYF
.	TRBV2	TRBJ1-2	.	TGTGCCAGCAGGGCGACGGTCTATGGCTACACCTTC	CASRATVYGYTF
.	TRBV5-1	TRBJ2-5	.	TGCGCCAGCAGCTTACGGGCCGAAGAGACCCAGTACTTC	CASSLRAEETQYF